These 6 T cell receptor beta chains came from one sample sequenced in a study of shared clonotypes between healthy human individuals. Profiling relied on immunoSEQ multiplex PCR, and the TCRdb table lists in-frame clones only, not all of them. This sample has around 2.5 million clones, with 93% found just once. Sample: naive CD4+ T cells from PBMCs. Sample subset: CD45RA+ positively selected. The receptors derive from a man between 18 and 35 years old in good health. Some clones in this sample may be carry-over from other donors' samples.

This chain joins TRBV4-2 and TRBJ2-1; D is undetermined. V shed 0 bases and J shed 6 bases, with 12 bases lying between them. Germline CDR1 LGHNA, CDR2 YNFKEQ. CDR3 length equals 15 residues. CDR3 bases: TGTGCCAGCAGCCAAGATGGGCGGACCTCCAATGAGCAGTTCTTC. Its translation: CASSQDGRTSNEQFF.

The chain links TRBV19 to TRBJ2-1; D remains unclear. The CDR3 is 14 residues long. Trimming stripped 10 bases from V and 5 bases from J, with 18 bases between. Germline V gene data show CDR1 as LNHDA and CDR2 as SQIVND (reference sequence). The CDR3 here is CATSPLRFDNEQFF. For the CDR3, the DNA is TGTGCCACCTCCCCGTTGCGTTTCGACAATGAGCAGTTCTTC.

The CDR3 region is CASSFLDRDTDTQYF. The DNA of the CDR3 is TGTGCCAGCAGCTTTTTGGACAGGGACACAGATACGCAGTATTTT. The gene calls are TRBV5-6 and TRBJ2-3, with 8 bases identical to TRBD1. J gave up 2 bases and V 2 bases, and 4 bases lay outside the gene matches. From germline, CDR1 is SGHDT and CDR2 YYEEEE. This CDR3 contains 15 residues.

The genes are TRBV21-1 and TRBJ1-4; the listed D gene, TRBD1, was not tested against the DNA. TRBV21-1 is described as a pseudogene. The CDR3 covers 14 residues. The CDR3 sequence: CASSTRQGREKLFF. CDR3 DNA sequence: TGTGCCAGCAGCACCAGACAGGGGAGGGAAAAACTGTTTTTT.

This chain joins TRBV29-1 and TRBJ2-5; D call uncertain. Per germline, CDR1 SQVTM and CDR2 ANQGSEA. V shed 7 bases and J shed 5 bases, with 20 bases lying between them. The CDR3 runs to 14 residues. CDR3 region: CSASRRLSSETQYF. CDR3 nucleotides: TGCAGCGCCTCGAGGCGGCTCAGTTCTGAGACCCAGTACTTC.

The chain is built from TRBV29-1 and TRBJ2-5; maybe TRBD1 (6 bases). The V gene lost 4 bases and the J gene lost 9 bases, with 12 bases spanning the gap. Germline values: CDR1 SQVTM, CDR2 ANQGSEA. This CDR3 is built from 11 residues. The CDR3: CSVVGQGPQYF. The CDR3 DNA follows: TGCAGCGTTGTAGGGCAGGGGCCCCAGTACTTC.